This TCR beta chain was sequenced during a study of human thymus T cells (TCRdb year 2020). About the full investigation: The study characterized TCR alpha and beta repertoires from about 8 infant thymus samples and a few related peripheral blood samples. Donor ages ranging from about 7 to 244 days were recorded, and a handful of male and a couple of female infants were included in the cohort.

The immunoSEQ multiplex PCR assay was used to amplify the TCRB and TCRAD loci from a standardized amount of quality-controlled genomic DNA. The amplicons spanned the V(D)J region and were long enough to cover the CDR3 and allow V and J genes to be identified. Amplicon sequencing was performed on an Illumina platform through the commercial immunoSEQ service. As for the authors' bioinformatics: Primer bias and sequencing errors were corrected as previously described, and TCRAD and TCRB definitions were based on the IMGT database. Repertoires were analysed with immunoSEQ Analyzer 3.0 and VDJTools, covering basic statistics, V/J segment usage, diversity estimates, rarefaction and pairwise overlap. Diversity was estimated with Chao1, ChaoE, Efron-Thisted, Shannon and inverse Simpson indices, and also on datasets down-sampled to the smallest sample. Repertoire overlap used strict matching of CDR3 nucleotide sequence, V gene and J gene, with Jaccard-based multidimensional scaling clustering. TCRdb limited this immuneACCESS table to in-frame rearrangements with V and J called. A share of clones is missing; checked studies link under half to unresolved V genes, and the rest is unexplained. Clone size and the V and J calls come from that table; the DNA yielded D and trimming. A total of 120,000 or so clones appear in this sample, around 94% of them only once. The ten top clones hold around 0.025% of the sample.

Thymus tissue was collected as surgical resects that were removed during corrective cardiac surgery. Immunologically healthy infants undergoing open corrective cardiac surgery for congenital heart defects in Finland were used as donors. Thymocytes were freed from the tissue by mechanical means and kept at -70 degrees C as pellets of about 8.5-34 million cells. A QIAsymphony instrument was used to extract genomic DNA from the frozen cell pellets. In the case of this clone: What this receptor recognizes is not known. Base qualities are not at hand, and no much larger clone is one base apart.

General findings and caveats noted by the study authors: The related research found that thymic TCR repertoires overlapped highly between unrelated individuals. Biased V and J gene segment usage appeared to be present in both thymic and peripheral blood repertoires. Thymus samples yielded on average approximately 800,000 unique TCRB clonotypes, compared with 75,000 to 100,000 from blood samples.

CDR1 and CDR2 are drawn from the germline V gene: MDHEN, SYDVKM. The CDR3, cysteine through phenylalanine, is 14 amino acids long. The retained sequence is limited to the CDR3, 42 bases, with the frame set at the first base. V is pruned by 6 bases and J by 3 bases, leaving 7 bases of the junction without a gene match. The chain was built from TRBV28 and TRBJ2-7; TRBD1 agrees with 8 junctional bases. Specimen: thymus tissue. This TCR came from a boy under two years old with a congenital heart defect but otherwise immunologically healthy. CDR3 sequence: CASRQGASFYEQYF. The DNA is as follows: TGTGCCAGCAGGCAGGGGGCCAGTTTCTACGAGCAGTACTTC.